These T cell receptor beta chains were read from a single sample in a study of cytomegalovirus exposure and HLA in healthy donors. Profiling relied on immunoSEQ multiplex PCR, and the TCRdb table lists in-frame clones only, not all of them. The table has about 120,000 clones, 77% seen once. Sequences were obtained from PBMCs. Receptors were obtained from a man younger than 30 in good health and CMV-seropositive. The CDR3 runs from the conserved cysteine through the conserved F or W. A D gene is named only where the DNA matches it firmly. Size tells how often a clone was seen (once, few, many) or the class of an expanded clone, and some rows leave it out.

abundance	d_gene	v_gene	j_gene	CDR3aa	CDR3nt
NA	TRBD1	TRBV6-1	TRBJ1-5	CASSETGGGQPQHF	TGTGCCAGCTCGGAGACAGGGGGCGGTCAGCCCCAGCATTTT
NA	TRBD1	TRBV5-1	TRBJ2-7	CASSKGQDHEQYF	TGCGCCAGCAGCAAGGGACAGGATCACGAGCAGTACTTC
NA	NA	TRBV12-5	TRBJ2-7	CASGLGQPTRAGKSYEQYF	TGTGCTAGTGGTTTGGGACAACCTACAAGGGCAGGGAAGTCCTACGAGCAGTACTTC
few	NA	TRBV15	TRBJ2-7	CATSGAAGDVGEQYF	TGTGCCACCAGCGGGGCGGCAGGGGATGTCGGCGAGCAGTACTTC
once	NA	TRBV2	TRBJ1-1	CASSARGANTEAFF	TGTGCCAGCAGTGCGCGGGGGGCGAACACTGAAGCTTTCTTT
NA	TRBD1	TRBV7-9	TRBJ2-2	CASSEDRVATGELFF	TGTGCCAGCAGCGAGGACAGGGTAGCGACCGGGGAGCTGTTTTTT
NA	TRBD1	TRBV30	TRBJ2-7	CAWDLGGQGAYEQYF	TGTGCCTGGGATCTCGGCGGACAGGGGGCCTACGAGCAGTACTTC
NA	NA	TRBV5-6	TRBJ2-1	CASSLRPDRGNEQFF	TGTGCCAGCAGCTTACGACCAGATAGGGGGAATGAGCAGTTCTTC
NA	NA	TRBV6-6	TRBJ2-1	CASSNTRVSNNEQFF	TGTGCCAGCAGTAATACCAGGGTTTCCAACAATGAGCAGTTCTTC
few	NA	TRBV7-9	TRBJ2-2	CASSLVVAAGELFF	TGTGCCAGCAGCTTAGTGGTAGCAGCCGGGGAGCTGTTTTTT
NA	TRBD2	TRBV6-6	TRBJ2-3	CASSKGLAADSDTQYF	TGTGCCAGCAGTAAGGGACTAGCCGCGGATTCAGATACGCAGTATTTT
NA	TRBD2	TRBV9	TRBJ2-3	CASSDGAGGTDTQYF	TGTGCCAGCAGCGACGGAGCGGGAGGAACAGATACGCAGTATTTT
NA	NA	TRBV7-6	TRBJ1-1	CASSLQLNTEAFF	TGTGCCAGCAGCTTACAATTGAACACTGAAGCTTTCTTT
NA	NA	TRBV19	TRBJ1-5	CASSRGGSNQPQHF	TGTGCCAGTAGTCGCGGGGGCAGCAATCAGCCCCAGCATTTT
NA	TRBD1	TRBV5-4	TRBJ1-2	CASSSGQGNYGYTF	TGTGCCAGCAGCTCCGGACAGGGGAACTATGGCTACACCTTC
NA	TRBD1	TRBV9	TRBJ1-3	CASSATGQGMSGNTIYF	TGTGCCAGCAGCGCCACAGGACAGGGGATGTCTGGAAACACCATATATTTT
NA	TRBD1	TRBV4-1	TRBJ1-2	CASSQGPDRDRVYQGYGYTF	TGCGCCAGCAGCCAAGGGCCCGATAGGGACAGGGTATATCAAGGCTATGGCTACACCTTC
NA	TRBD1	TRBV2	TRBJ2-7	CATIDRGDQYF	TGTGCCACCATAGACAGGGGGGATCAGTACTTC
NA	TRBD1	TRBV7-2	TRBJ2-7	CASSYWTGTYEQYF	TGTGCCAGCAGCTATTGGACAGGGACCTACGAGCAGTACTTC
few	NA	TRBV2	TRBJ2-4	CASMVGEAKNIQYF	TGTGCCAGCATGGTCGGGGAAGCCAAAAACATTCAGTACTTC
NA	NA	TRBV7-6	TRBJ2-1	CASWGPPLKEQFF	TGTGCCAGCTGGGGCCCCCCACTGAAGGAGCAGTTCTTC
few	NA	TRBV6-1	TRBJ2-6	CASSEVGGSGANVLTF	TGTGCCAGCAGTGAAGTCGGGGGCTCTGGGGCCAACGTCCTGACTTTC
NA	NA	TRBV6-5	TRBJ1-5	CASSSNDRGNQPQHF	TGTGCCAGCAGTTCGAATGATCGGGGCAATCAGCCCCAGCATTTT
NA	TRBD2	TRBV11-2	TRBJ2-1	CASSLAGGGYNEQFF	TGTGCCAGCAGCTTAGCGGGGGGAGGTTACAATGAGCAGTTCTTC
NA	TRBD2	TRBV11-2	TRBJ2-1	CTSSLGAGGGNEQFF	TGTACCAGCAGCTTAGGGGCGGGGGGGGGCAATGAGCAGTTCTTC
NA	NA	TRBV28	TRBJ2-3	CASTPLASNTQYF	TGTGCCAGCACCCCCTTAGCGTCGAATACGCAGTATTTT
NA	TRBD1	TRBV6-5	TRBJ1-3	CASTVRGFSGNTIYF	TGTGCCAGCACCGTCAGGGGGTTCTCAGGAAACACCATATATTTT
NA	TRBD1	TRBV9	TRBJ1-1	CASSRGQGRTEAFF	TGTGCCAGCTCCAGGGGGCAGGGGAGGACTGAAGCTTTCTTT
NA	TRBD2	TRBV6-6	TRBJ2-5	CASSLRGTSGGETQYF	TGTGCCAGCAGTTTGCGGGGGACTAGCGGGGGGGAGACCCAGTACTTC
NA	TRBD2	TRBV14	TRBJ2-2	CASSQVPAGLTGELFF	TGTGCCAGCAGCCAAGTGCCAGCGGGGCTCACCGGGGAGCTGTTTTTT
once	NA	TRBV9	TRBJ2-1	CASSVATRNEQFF	TGTGCCAGCAGCGTAGCTACTCGAAATGAGCAGTTCTTC
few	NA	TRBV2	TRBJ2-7	CAYKEQGISYEQYF	TGTGCCTATAAAGAACAGGGTATCTCCTACGAGCAGTACTTC
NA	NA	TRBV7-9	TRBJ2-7	CASSLLDRARGYEQYF	TGTGCCAGCAGCTTACTCGACCGGGCGCGGGGTTACGAGCAGTACTTC
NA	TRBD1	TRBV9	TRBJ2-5	CASSPGTVPPAETQYF	TGTGCCAGCAGCCCCGGGACAGTCCCCCCGGCAGAGACCCAGTACTTC
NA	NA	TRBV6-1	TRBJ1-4	CASSEGAGREKLFF	TGTGCCAGCAGTGAAGGGGCAGGGAGGGAGAAACTGTTTTTT
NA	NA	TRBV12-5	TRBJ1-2	CASGLGLKNYGYTF	TGTGCTAGTGGTTTGGGGCTCAAAAACTATGGCTACACCTTC
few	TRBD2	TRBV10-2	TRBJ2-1	CASSRGLAGGNEQFF	TGCGCCAGCAGCCGAGGACTAGCGGGAGGCAATGAGCAGTTCTTC
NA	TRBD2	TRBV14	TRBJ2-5	CASSQSGTGEQYF	TGTGCCAGCAGCCAGAGCGGGACTGGAGAGCAGTACTTC
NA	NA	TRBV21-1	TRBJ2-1	CASSKEEEENNNEQFF	TGTGCCAGCAGCAAAGAGGAGGAGGAAAATAACAATGAGCAGTTCTTC
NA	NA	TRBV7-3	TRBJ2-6	CASSFLSGANGLTF	TGTGCCAGCAGTTTCCTCTCTGGGGCCAACGGCCTGACTTTC
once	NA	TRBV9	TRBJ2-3	CASSASFGSADTQYF	TGTGCCAGCAGCGCTAGCTTTGGGTCGGCAGATACGCAGTATTTT
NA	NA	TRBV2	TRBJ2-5	CASSRAGTQYF	TGTGCCAGCAGCCGCGCTGGGACCCAGTACTTC
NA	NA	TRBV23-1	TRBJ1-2	CASSHLAPGNYGYTF	TGCGCCAGCAGTCACCTCGCGCCAGGGAACTATGGCTACACCTTC
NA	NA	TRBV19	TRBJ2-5	CASKEGGETQYF	TGTGCCAGTAAAGAGGGCGGGGAGACCCAGTACTTC
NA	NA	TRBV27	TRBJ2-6	CASRTVSGANGLTF	TGTGCCAGCAGGACAGTCTCTGGGGCCAACGGCCTGACTTTC
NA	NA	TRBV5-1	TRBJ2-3	CASSLSRSSTDTQYF	TGCGCCAGCAGCTTGTCCCGGTCGAGCACAGATACGCAGTATTTT
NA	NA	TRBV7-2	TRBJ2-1	CASSSLAPEQFF	TGTGCCAGCAGCTCCTTAGCTCCTGAGCAGTTCTTC
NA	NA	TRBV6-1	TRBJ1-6	CASSDAGDNSPLHF	TGTGCCAGCAGTGACGCAGGGGATAATTCACCCCTCCACTTT
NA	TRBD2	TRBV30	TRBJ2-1	CACGGAAAEQFF	TGTGCCTGCGGGGGGGCCGCTGCCGAGCAGTTCTTC
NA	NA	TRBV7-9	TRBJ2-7	CASSRTDSYEQYF	TGTGCCAGCAGCCGAACAGATTCCTACGAGCAGTACTTC
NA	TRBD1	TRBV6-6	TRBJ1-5	CASSVSGTANQPQHF	TGTGCCAGCAGCGTTTCCGGGACAGCAAATCAGCCCCAGCATTTT
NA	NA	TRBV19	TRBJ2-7	CASSPFFIYGPYEQYF	TGTGCCAGTAGCCCATTCTTTATATATGGCCCCTACGAGCAGTACTTC
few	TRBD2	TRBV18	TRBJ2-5	CASSASGQETQYF	TGTGCCAGCTCAGCTAGCGGCCAAGAGACCCAGTACTTC